The 3 T cell receptor beta chains given below trace back to one sample, sequenced in a study of blood T cell repertoires in COVID-19. The data were produced by immunoSEQ multiplex PCR, yet TCRdb's version contains in-frame clones alone and is incomplete. The table records approximately 450,000 clones, roughly 90% of them present only once. Material for sequencing was peripheral blood. These TCRs come from a woman in her 30s with acute or convalescent COVID-19.

This rearrangement joins TRBV7-3 to TRBJ2-2, with D tentatively TRBD1 (7 bases). The CDR3 has 16 residues. V was clipped by 5 bases and J by 9 bases, with 22 bases between them. Germline V gene sequence: CDR1 SGHTA, CDR2 FQGTGA. Here the CDR3 reads CASSPNPSGGGRELFF. CDR3 bases: TGTGCCAGCAGCCCGAACCCGTCAGGGGGAGGCAGGGAGCTGTTTTTT. The variable domain in full, with the rest retrieved from reference TRBV7-3 and TRBJ2-2, is GAGVSQTPSNKVTEKGKYVELRCDPISGHTALYWYRQSLGQGPEFLIYFQGTGAADDSGLPNDRFFAVRPEGSVSTLKIQRTERGDSAVYLCASSPNPSGGGRELFFGEGSRLTVL.

The chain has TRBV6-4 and TRBJ2-1; D may be TRBD2 (6 bases). The CDR3 contains 13 residues. Between the trimmed V and J ends, which lost 7 bases and 5 bases, there was a span of 12 bases. The germline gives CDR1 MRHNA, CDR2 SNTAGT. Here the CDR3 reads CASTRLGHNEQFF. DNA of the CDR3: TGTGCCAGCACTCGACTAGGACACAATGAGCAGTTCTTC.

The chain employs TRBV28 and TRBJ1-1, with a weak D call TRBD1 (6 bases). The V gene lost 5 bases and the J gene lost 4 bases, with 8 bases spanning the gap. Germline V lookup: CDR1 MDHEN, CDR2 SYDVKM. The CDR3 has 12 amino acids. CDR3 DNA sequence: TGTGCCAGCAGTGTCAGGGGCACTGAAGCTTTCTTT. This sequence encodes CASSVRGTEAFF.